The 20 T cell receptor beta chains given below trace back to one sample, sequenced in a study of T cell repertoires in cytomegalovirus infection. MiXCR, applied by TCRdb to the reads, yields one record per CDR3 protein. Here the sample spans roughly 500,000 distinct CDR3 sequences, roughly 12% being singletons. Material: PBMCs. These receptors originate from a human donor in good health (CMV status not recorded). Some clones in this sample may be carry-over from other donors' samples.

Comment on this clonotype: The junction departs from the called germline gene at one end, perhaps through a read error. The chain is built from TRBV10-1 and TRBJ1-1; weak D call: TRBD1 (5 bases). The CDR3 totals 13 residues. The germline CDR1 and CDR2 sequences are WNHNN and SYGVQD (reference sequence). The CDR3 sequence: CASSGTGVTESFF. The CDR3 DNA sequence: TGCGCCAGCAGCGGGACGGGGGTCACTGAATCTTTCTTT.

This clonotype has a count of ten or more. In DNA, the CDR3 is TGTGCCAGCAGCTTGGACTTACAGGGCCGGACTGAAGCTTTCTTT. It specifies CASSLDLQGRTEAFF. This chain joins TRBV5-4 and TRBJ1-1, with D possibly matching TRBD1 (6 bases). V gave up 0 bases and J gave up 5 bases, with 14 bases separating them. The germline gives CDR1 SGHNT, CDR2 YYREEE (reference sequence). The CDR3 sequence is 15 residues long.

This clonotype was counted ten times or more. The chain carries TRBV23-1 and TRBJ2-1, with 7 bases matching TRBD2. TRBV23-1 is recorded as an ORF, its role being uncertain. V trimming: 2 bases; J trimming: 1 base; junction bases outside the gene matches: 5. The CDR3 covers 16 residues. CDR3 sequence reads: CASSQMSGLSYNEQFF. For the CDR3, the DNA is TGCGCCAGCAGTCAAATGTCGGGACTATCCTACAATGAGCAGTTCTTC.

This clonotype was seen many times. V usage is TRBV18 and J usage is TRBJ2-1, with D possibly being TRBD1 or TRBD2 (6 bases each). Germline-derived CDR1 and CDR2 are KGHSH and LQKENI. The CDR3 covers 21 residues. The V and J ends lost 0 bases and 5 bases respectively, with 29 bases between them. The CDR3 coding sequence is TGTGCCAGCTCACCACCTGTCGACCCCAGGGGAGAGGCGGGACCTCACAATGAGCAGTTCTTC. It yields the protein CASSPPVDPRGEAGPHNEQFF. The full variable domain, in which reference TRBV18 and TRBJ2-1 provide the parts outside the CDR3, is NAGVMQNPRHLVRRRGQEARLRCSPMKGHSHVYWYRQLPEEGLKFMVYLQKENIIDESGMPKERFSAEFPKEGPSILRIQQVVRGDSAAYFCASSPPVDPRGEAGPHNEQFFGPGTRLTVL.

This clonotype has more than one count but fewer than ten. The chain employs TRBV20-1 and TRBJ2-7, with D possibly being TRBD2 (6 bases). This CDR3 is built from 14 residues. V lost 7 bases, J lost 0 bases, and 16 bases lay in between. CDR1 is DFQATT, CDR2 SNEGSKA, per germline (reference sequence). The CDR3 loop reads CSGISGSSSYEQYF. The CDR3, as DNA: TGCAGTGGAATTAGCGGTTCTAGCTCCTACGAGCAGTACTTC.

This clonotype occurred many times. The chain has TRBV6-5 and TRBJ2-7, with no clear D. The CDR3 is 14 amino acids. Germline lookup yields CDR1 MNHEY and CDR2 SVGAGI. With 2 bases removed from V and 3 bases from J, the gap between germline ends came to 11 bases. The CDR3 loop reads CASSYTTSRYEQYF. Here the CDR3 DNA reads TGTGCCAGCAGTTACACCACATCCCGCTACGAGCAGTACTTC.

This clonotype was seen a few times. The chain uses TRBV30 and TRBJ2-7, with D maybe TRBD1 (6 bases). The V and J ends lost 0 bases and 3 bases respectively, with 12 bases between them. The CDR3 consists of 14 residues. In germline, CDR1 is GTSNPN, CDR2 SVGIG (reference sequence). CDR3 nucleotides: TGTGCCTGGAGTGTAATAGGGGGTGTCTACGAGCAGTACTTC. This codes for CAWSVIGGVYEQYF.

This clonotype has ten or more counts. V is TRBV11-2 and J is TRBJ2-7; D is uncertain. CDR3 length equals 13 residues. In germline, CDR1 is SGHAT, CDR2 FQNNGV. V gave up 1 base and J gave up 0 bases, with 4 bases separating them. This CDR3 is CASSLALSYEQYF. The CDR3 DNA follows: TGTGCCAGCAGCTTAGCCCTCTCCTACGAGCAGTACTTC. The entire variable domain, with the rest obtained from reference TRBV11-2 and TRBJ2-7, is as follows: EAGVAQSPRYKIIEKRQSVAFWCNPISGHATLYWYQQILGQGPKLLIQFQNNGVVDDSQLPKDRFSAERLKGVDSTLKIQPAKLEDSAVYLCASSLALSYEQYFGPGTRLTVT.

The chain links TRBV20-1 to TRBJ1-3; maybe TRBD1 (6 bases). The CDR3 has 15 residues. The ends were cut back, 3 bases at V and 0 bases at J, with 12 bases in the middle. Germline values: CDR1 DFQATT, CDR2 SNEGSKA (reference sequence). DNA of the CDR3: TGCAGTGCTAGTCGGGGGGCAGACTCTGGAAACACCATATATTTT. Its protein is CSASRGADSGNTIYF.

This clonotype was observed a handful of times. This chain joins TRBV5-6 and TRBJ1-2; 8 bases line up with TRBD1. V was pared by 2 bases and J by 3 bases, with 6 bases of the junction left unmatched. The germline gives CDR1 SGHDT, CDR2 YYEEEE. This CDR3 contains 15 residues. CDR3 coding DNA: TGTGCCAGCAGCTTAACAGGGGGGAATTACTATGGCTACACCTTC. Its protein product is CASSLTGGNYYGYTF.

This clonotype was counted many times. This sequence joins TRBV19 and TRBJ2-6, with no clear D. CDR3 length: 15 residues. V lost 4 bases and J lost 3, with 10 bases in between. Germline-derived CDR1 and CDR2 are LNHDA and SQIVND (reference sequence). CDR3 DNA: TGTGCCAGTAGTAGGATGTCAGTTGGGGCCAACGTCCTGACTTTC. Its protein product is CASSRMSVGANVLTF.

This clonotype was observed at least ten times. The gene calls are TRBV7-9 and TRBJ1-1; tentative D call: TRBD1 (5 bases). V lost 3 bases to trimming and J lost 5 bases, with 13 bases between them. CDR1 and CDR2 from the germline V gene are SEHNR and FQNEAQ (reference sequence). This CDR3 spans 14 amino acids. The CDR3 spells CASSLGGSETEAFF. CDR3 DNA sequence: TGTGCCAGCAGCTTGGGGGGTTCGGAAACTGAAGCTTTCTTT.

This clonotype was observed at least ten times. The gene calls are TRBV7-2 and TRBJ1-5; D possibly corresponds to TRBD1 (6 bases). The CDR3 runs 15 residues. Trimming removed 5 bases from V and 5 bases from J, with 16 bases in between. The V gene's germline CDR1 is SGHTA and CDR2 FQGNSA. As DNA, the CDR3 is TGTGCCAGCAGCCCGGGGGCAGGGAAGGATCAGCCCCAGCATTTT. This gives the protein CASSPGAGKDQPQHF.

The rearrangement joins TRBV29-1 to TRBJ1-1; D ambiguous. Germline values: CDR1 SQVTM, CDR2 ANQGSEA. The CDR3 has 11 amino acids. The CDR3 is CMVLGRTEAFF. The CDR3 DNA follows: TGCATGGTCTTGGGCAGGACTGAAGCTTTCTTT.

The chain has TRBV4-1 and TRBJ2-6; D might be TRBD1 or TRBD2, each matching 5 bases. Germline loops: CDR1 MGHRA, CDR2 YSYEKL. This CDR3 spans 18 amino acids. With 2 bases removed from V and 0 bases from J, the gap between germline ends came to 14 bases. This CDR3 reads CASSQMGRQSSGANVLTF. CDR3 bases: TGCGCCAGCAGCCAAATGGGACGGCAGAGCTCTGGGGCCAACGTCCTGACTTTC.

This clonotype occurred a few times. This chain links TRBV11-1 with TRBJ1-1; tentative D call: TRBD1 (6 bases). Per germline, CDR1 SGHAT and CDR2 FQDESV (reference sequence). There are 17 residues in the CDR3. V lost 2 bases to trimming and J lost 1 base, with 17 bases between them. This CDR3 is CASSLSPGTSPNTEAFF. The CDR3 DNA reads TGTGCCAGCAGCTTATCGCCGGGGACATCCCCGAACACTGAAGCTTTCTTT.

In this sample, this clonotype turned up many times. The chain has TRBV7-8 and TRBJ2-2; D remains ambiguous. Per the germline V gene, CDR1 is SGHVS and CDR2 is FQNEAQ. The CDR3 extends over 17 amino acids. The germline V and J ends were trimmed by 4 bases and 0 bases, with 15 bases remaining between them. CDR3 region: CASSYPLRLANTGELFF. The CDR3 DNA reads as TGTGCCAGCAGCTACCCCTTAAGGCTCGCGAACACCGGGGAGCTGTTTTTT.

In this sample, this clonotype turned up many times. The rearrangement uses TRBV27 and TRBJ1-5; TRBD1 agrees at 7 bases. Germline assignment: CDR1 MNHEY and CDR2 SMNVEV (reference sequence). CDR3 length: 14 residues. J was trimmed by 4 bases and V by 4 bases; bases with no gene match: 4. CDR3 nucleotide sequence: TGTGCCAGCAGTTCCTGGGGACAGAATCAGCCCCAGCATTTT. Translating it yields CASSSWGQNQPQHF.

This clonotype has only a few counts. This sequence joins TRBV5-4 and TRBJ1-2, with unresolved D. V dropped 1 base and J dropped 2 bases, with 9 bases sitting between them. CDR1 SGHNT and CDR2 YYREEE come from the germline V gene (reference sequence). The CDR3 has 14 amino acids. For the CDR3, the DNA is TGTGCCAGCAGCTTGTTCGGGCAGAACTATGGCTACACCTTC. Encoded protein: CASSLFGQNYGYTF.

The sample holds many counts of this clonotype. V gene TRBV6-1 combines with J gene TRBJ1-2; D is undetermined. The germline CDR1 and CDR2 sequences are MNHNS and SASEGT. V lost 5 bases to trimming and J lost 4 bases, with 20 bases between them. The CDR3 loop spans 16 amino acids. Here the CDR3 reads CASSPQSGSSVYGYTF. The CDR3 DNA is TGTGCCAGCAGTCCGCAATCCGGGTCATCAGTCTATGGCTACACCTTC.